The 26 T cell receptor beta chains in this list originate from one sample, sequenced in a study of cytomegalovirus exposure and HLA in healthy donors. 13 Jbeta primers and 60 Vbeta primers were used for the PCR. Some clones are missing from TCRdb's copy, which holds only in-frame ones; the method was immunoSEQ multiplex PCR. The sample has about 180,000 clones; over 80% are singletons. The sequencing input was PBMCs. The receptors come from a man aged 35 to 55 in good health and CMV-seronegative.

This clone came up a few times. The V and J genes are TRBV9 and TRBJ2-1, with a possible D match to TRBD1 (5 bases). The V end lost 0 bases, the J end lost 6 bases, and 19 bases lay between the germline ends. Per germline, CDR1 SGDLS and CDR2 YYNGEE. This CDR3 spans 17 amino acids. This CDR3 reads CASSVARVGRARNEQFF. CDR3 bases: TGTGCCAGCAGCGTAGCTAGGGTGGGCAGGGCTCGCAATGAGCAGTTCTTC.

This clone has just one count. The chain is built from TRBV7-9 and TRBJ2-7; D remains ambiguous. Germline V gene sequence: CDR1 SEHNR, CDR2 FQNEAQ (reference sequence). CDR3 length equals 14 residues. Deletions cut 1 base from V and 1 base from J, with 8 bases between. In DNA form, the CDR3 reads TGTGCCAGCAGCTTAGGGGCAGGTTCCTACGAGCAGTACTTC. Amino acids: CASSLGAGSYEQYF.

The V call is TRBV29-1, the J call TRBJ2-7, with a tentative D call TRBD1 (5 bases). V shed 8 bases and J shed 0 bases, with 20 bases lying between them. Germline V gives CDR1 SQVTM, CDR2 ANQGSEA. This CDR3 is built from 15 residues. The CDR3 protein is CSQVPGHRSSYEQYF. CDR3 DNA: TGCAGCCAAGTACCTGGACATCGAAGCTCCTACGAGCAGTACTTC.

The rearrangement uses TRBV28 and TRBJ2-1, with 8 nucleotides matching TRBD2. The CDR3 is 16 amino acids. V lost 4 bases and J lost 12; bases outside the gene matches: 17. CDR1 and CDR2 from the germline V gene are MDHEN and SYDVKM. The CDR3 sequence is CASSYRREGGLGRQFF. CDR3 sequence (DNA): TGTGCCAGCAGTTACAGACGGGAGGGCGGCTTGGGCCGGCAGTTCTTC.

This rearrangement joins TRBV9 to TRBJ1-3, with 7 bases matching TRBD1. From germline, CDR1 is SGDLS and CDR2 YYNGEE. The CDR3 totals 15 residues. Trimming at V came to 4 bases and at J to 3 bases, leaving 7 bases not matched to a gene. CDR3 coding DNA: TGTGCCAGCAGCCCACGATACAGGGGTGGAAACACCATATATTTT. Translating it yields CASSPRYRGGNTIYF.

The rearrangement links TRBV6-1 to TRBJ1-2; a possible D gene is TRBD1 (6 bases). Between the trimmed V and J ends, which lost 8 bases and 0 bases, there was a span of 10 bases. In germline, CDR1 is MNHNS, CDR2 SASEGT. The CDR3 length is 13 residues. The CDR3 spells CASDRNANYGYTF. CDR3 in DNA: TGTGCCAGCGACAGGAATGCTAACTATGGCTACACCTTC.

This clone appeared a single time. The chain's CDR3 is CASSPGQGAFVGGYTF. In DNA form, the CDR3 reads TGTGCCAGCAGCCCAGGGCAGGGGGCATTTGTCGGTGGCTACACCTTC. V gene TRBV28 combines with J gene TRBJ1-2; 8 nucleotides align to TRBD1. Germline V gene sequence: CDR1 MDHEN, CDR2 SYDVKM. This CDR3 contains 16 residues. J gave up 7 bases and V 6 bases, and 16 bases lay outside the gene matches.

The chain carries TRBV4-3 and TRBJ2-7, with D perhaps TRBD1 (5 bases). Germline V gives CDR1 LGHNA, CDR2 YSLEER. V lost 2 bases to trimming and J lost 2 bases, with 13 bases between them. The CDR3 has 15 residues. Here the CDR3 DNA reads TGCGCCAGCAGCCAATACGGCGACAGAACCTACGAGCAGTACTTC. It translates to CASSQYGDRTYEQYF.

The chain uses TRBV9 and TRBJ1-1; a possible D gene is TRBD1 (6 bases). The CDR3 covers 15 residues. Trimming removed 4 bases from V and 5 bases from J, with 18 bases in between. From germline, CDR1 is SGDLS and CDR2 YYNGEE. CDR3: CASSSHHSRGTEAFF. The CDR3 coding sequence is TGTGCCAGCAGCTCCCACCACAGCAGGGGAACTGAAGCTTTCTTT.

The chain is built from TRBV19 and TRBJ2-5; D may be TRBD2 (6 bases). The CDR3 length is 18 residues. Germline V lookup: CDR1 LNHDA, CDR2 SQIVND (reference sequence). Trimming shortened V by 4 bases and J by 4 bases, and 25 bases separated the two germline ends. The DNA of the CDR3 is TGTGCCAGTAGTAGCGGAGGGCTCTGGAGGGCCGGGGGAGAGACCCAGTACTTC. It translates to CASSSGGLWRAGGETQYF.

The rearrangement joins TRBV2 to TRBJ1-3; perhaps TRBD1 as D (5 bases). The CDR3 is 15 residues long. CDR1 and CDR2 from the germline V gene are SNHLY and FYNNEI. Trimming removed 3 bases at V and 2 bases at J, with 11 bases between. The CDR3 DNA is TGTGCCAGCAGTGAGGGGGGGGTAGCTGGAAACACCATATATTTT. Encoded protein: CASSEGGVAGNTIYF.

The V and J genes are TRBV4-2 and TRBJ1-1; no firm D call. The CDR3 totals 14 residues. Germline CDR1 LGHNA, CDR2 YNFKEQ. V lost 1 base to trimming and J lost 3 bases, with 9 bases between them. The CDR3 nucleotides read TGTGCCAGCAGCCAAGGACAAGATTACACTGAAGCTTTCTTT. It translates to CASSQGQDYTEAFF.

The gene calls are TRBV19 and TRBJ1-1; TRBD1 might be the D (5 bases). Per germline, CDR1 LNHDA and CDR2 SQIVND (reference sequence). The CDR3 length is 15 residues. Trimming took 7 bases from V and 0 from J, leaving 15 bases between them. The CDR3 loop is CASTGLRNMNTEAFF. The DNA of the CDR3 is TGTGCCAGTACAGGGCTAAGAAACATGAACACTGAAGCTTTCTTT.

With respect to this clone: It is likely a read error, because the conserved phenylalanine at the end of the CDR3 is missing. This chain connects TRBV4-3 to TRBJ2-7; 7 bases fit TRBD1. CDR3 length: 14 residues. Germline values: CDR1 LGHNA, CDR2 YSLEER. The ends lost 0 bases at V and 4 bases at J; junction bases unmatched: 3. The CDR3 is CASSQEAQGYEQYL. The CDR3 nucleotides read TGCGCCAGCAGCCAAGAGGCACAGGGGTACGAGCAGTACCTC.

The V gene is TRBV28, the J gene TRBJ2-4; D remains unclear. This CDR3 is 14 amino acids long. V dropped 1 base and J dropped 6 bases, with 10 bases sitting between them. CDR1 is MDHEN, CDR2 SYDVKM, per germline. CDR3 region: CASSLLGQRNIQYF. DNA of the CDR3: TGTGCCAGCAGTTTATTGGGCCAGAGAAACATTCAGTACTTC.

This clone has only a few counts. The V and J genes are TRBV11-3 and TRBJ2-5; D is unclear. Looked up from germline, CDR1 is SGHNT and CDR2 is YENEEA. Trimming stripped 8 bases from V and 2 bases from J, with 15 bases between. The CDR3 is 14 amino acids. The CDR3 DNA reads TGTGCCAGCCGGCTCGAAGCGACGCAAGAGACCCAGTACTTC. Its protein is CASRLEATQETQYF.

The V gene is TRBV7-2, the J gene TRBJ1-2; D possibly corresponds to TRBD1 (5 bases). This CDR3 region has 15 residues. Germline V gives CDR1 SGHTA, CDR2 FQGNSA. Trimming shortened V by 1 base and J by 4 bases, and 13 bases separated the two germline ends. CDR3 DNA: TGTGCCAGCAGCTTAGGTTTCCAGGGTGCCTATGGCTACACCTTC. The encoded protein is CASSLGFQGAYGYTF.

The chain couples TRBV5-1 to TRBJ1-1; possibly TRBD1 for D (5 bases). Trimming left V 4 bases short and J 2 bases short, with 9 bases between. Germline V lookup: CDR1 SGHRS, CDR2 YFSETQ. The CDR3 sequence is 13 residues long. The CDR3 DNA reads TGCGCCAGCAGCCCCGGGGGTAACACTGAAGCTTTCTTT. Translating gives CASSPGGNTEAFF. Filled out from reference TRBV5-1 and TRBJ1-1, the complete variable domain reads KAGVTQTPRYLIKTRGQQVTLSCSPISGHRSVSWYQQTPGQGLQFLFEYFSETQRNKGNFPGRFSGRQFSNSRSEMNVSTLELGDSALYLCASSPGGNTEAFFGQGTRLTVV.

This chain links TRBV28 with TRBJ1-1, with 8 bases identical to TRBD1. Trimming cost V 5 bases and J 3 bases; bases outside gene matches: 5. CDR1 and CDR2 from the germline V gene are MDHEN and SYDVKM. This CDR3 comprises 14 residues. CDR3 protein: CASSPDRGDTEAFF. The CDR3 DNA reads as TGTGCCAGCAGTCCCGACAGGGGTGACACTGAAGCTTTCTTT.

The genes are TRBV19 and TRBJ2-7; TRBD1 matches 8 bases. J gave up 4 bases and V 9 bases, and 5 bases lay outside the gene matches. CDR1 LNHDA and CDR2 SQIVND come from the germline V gene (reference sequence). The CDR3 is 12 amino acids. The CDR3 nucleotides read TGTGCCAGCGGCGACAGGGGTTACGAGCAGTACTTC. Its translation is CASGDRGYEQYF. The whole variable domain, filled in from reference TRBV19 and TRBJ2-7, reads DGGITQSPKYLFRKEGQNVTLSCEQNLNHDAMYWYRQDPGQGLRLIYYSQIVNDFQKGDIAEGYSVSREKKESFPLTVTSAQKNPTAFYLCASGDRGYEQYFGPGTRLTVT.

The chain links TRBV7-9 to TRBJ2-1, with TRBD2 matching 9 bases. V shed 10 bases, J shed 4 bases, and the junction held 11 bases outside the gene matches. The V gene's germline CDR1 is SEHNR and CDR2 FQNEAQ (reference sequence). The CDR3 has 15 residues. The CDR3 spells CATRLAGGPYNEQFF. The CDR3 DNA reads TGTGCCACCCGTCTGGCGGGAGGGCCGTACAATGAGCAGTTCTTC.

The chain joins TRBV5-1 to TRBJ2-3, with 10 bases matching TRBD2. The J segment lost 6 bases and the V segment lost 1 base, leaving 8 bases of the junction unmatched. Per germline, CDR1 SGHRS and CDR2 YFSETQ. The CDR3 sequence is 16 residues long. The CDR3 DNA reads as TGCGCCAGCAGCTTGAGCGGGGGGGCCTCTGAGGATACGCAGTATTTT. Residues: CASSLSGGASEDTQYF.

The CDR3 DNA sequence: TGTGCCTTCGACAGGAACTATGGCTACACCTTC. Its protein is CAFDRNYGYTF. The chain joins TRBV30 to TRBJ1-2; D is perhaps TRBD1 (6 bases). Trimming pared 7 bases from V and 2 bases from J, leaving 8 bases between. This CDR3 contains 11 residues. Germline CDR1 and CDR2: GTSNPN and SVGIG (reference sequence).

The rearrangement links TRBV29-1 to TRBJ2-3, with D tentatively TRBD1 (5 bases). The CDR3 runs to 12 residues. Trimming pared 8 bases from V and 4 bases from J, leaving 13 bases between. Per germline, CDR1 SQVTM and CDR2 ANQGSEA. CDR3 sequence: CSLASGSDTQYF. The CDR3 coding sequence is TGCAGCCTTGCCTCAGGGTCAGATACGCAGTATTTT.

This chain uses TRBV5-1 with TRBJ2-7; D is possibly TRBD2 (6 bases). This CDR3 has 13 residues. Germline CDR1 SGHRS, CDR2 YFSETQ. Trimming shortened V by 4 bases and J by 2 bases, and 10 bases separated the two germline ends. CDR3 DNA: TGCGCCAGCAGCGAGGACTACACCTACGAGCAGTACTTC. Translation: CASSEDYTYEQYF.

V usage is TRBV18 and J usage is TRBJ1-3; 9 nucleotides align to TRBD1. The junction had 22 bases not matched to a gene; V was cut back by 4 bases and J by 6 bases. The CDR3 runs 20 residues. Per germline, CDR1 KGHSH and CDR2 LQKENI. The CDR3 nucleotides read TGTGCCAGCTCACGACCGGGACAGGGAGGGGCCTTGGGCACGAAAAACACCATATATTTT. This gives the protein CASSRPGQGGALGTKNTIYF.